This T cell receptor beta chain was profiled in a study of blood T cell repertoires in COVID-19. Germline V gene sequence: CDR1 MNHEY, CDR2 SVGAGI. CDR3 length: 15 residues. The junction had 8 bases not matched to a gene; V was cut back by 5 bases and J by 4 bases. Some clones are missing from TCRdb's copy, which holds only in-frame ones; the method was immunoSEQ multiplex PCR. The sample has about 200,000 clones; roughly 92% are singletons. The sequencing sample was made of peripheral blood. The TCR originated in a man aged 55 to 70 with COVID-19, enrolled during active disease. This rearrangement joins TRBV6-5 to TRBJ2-1, with 7 positions matching TRBD2. In DNA form, the CDR3 reads TGTGCCAGCAGTATCTCCGGGGGGATGTACAATGAGCAGTTCTTC. Protein: CASSISGGMYNEQFF.